A single sample is the source of the 27 T cell receptor beta chains below, sequenced in a study of blood T cells in healthy people across ages. PCR was performed a second time for about 7 to 11 cycles using a sample-barcoded 5' primer and a J-beta primer mix. TCRdb reanalysed the 5' RACE reads using MiXCR and keeps one entry per CDR3 protein. This table has about 1.1 million distinct CDR3 sequences, about two fifths appearing once. Material for sequencing was blood. The origin of the receptors is a man aged 18 to 29 in good health.

Remarks on this clonotype: One base away lies a much larger clone, so this may be a sequencing read error. The J gene is TRBJ2-3, the V gene TRBV2; 8 nucleotides line up with TRBD2. The germline CDR1 and CDR2 sequences are SNHLY and FYNNEI. The CDR3 extends over 14 amino acids. In DNA, the CDR3 is TGTGCCAGCAATACGGGGGGGAACACAGATACGCAGTGTTTT. It specifies CASNTGGNTDTQCF.

J is TRBJ1-6 and V is TRBV7-2; D possibly corresponds to TRBD1 (6 bases). CDR1 and CDR2 (germline): SGHTA, FQGNSA. The V end lost 5 bases, the J end lost 4 bases, and 15 bases lay between the germline ends. CDR3 length equals 16 residues. CDR3 in amino acids: CASSRQAGDYNSPLHF. CDR3 coding DNA: TGTGCCAGCAGCCGCCAGGCAGGGGATTATAATTCACCCCTCCACTTT. The entire variable domain, with the rest obtained from reference TRBV7-2 and TRBJ1-6, is as follows: GAGVSQSPSNKVTEKGKDVELRCDPISGHTALYWYRQSLGQGLEFLIYFQGNSAPDKSGLPSDRFSAERTGGSVSTLTIQRTQQEDSAVYLCASSRQAGDYNSPLHFGNGTRLTVT.

V is TRBV21-1 and J is TRBJ1-2; no DNA check was done on the table's D call, TRBD1. TRBV21-1 is termed a pseudogene. The CDR3 totals 20 residues. CDR3 bases: TGTGCCAGCAGCAAAGGAGTTTTGGGGGACAGGGGGCCCCAAAACTATGGCTACACCTTC. This encodes CASSKGVLGDRGPQNYGYTF.

This clonotype showed up just a few times. The rearrangement joins TRBV20-1 to TRBJ1-2; TRBD1 matches at 7 bases. J lost 8 bases, V lost 0 bases, and 9 bases had no gene match. The CDR3 length is 14 residues. CDR1 and CDR2 (germline): DFQATT, SNEGSKA (reference sequence). The CDR3 spells CSAREAGGFMGYTF. CDR3 bases: TGCAGTGCTAGAGAGGCAGGGGGATTTATGGGCTACACCTTC.

The V gene is TRBV29-1, the J gene TRBJ2-7, with D possibly TRBD2 on 6 matching bases. V was clipped by 7 bases and J by 3 bases, with 16 bases between them. The CDR3 runs to 13 residues. CDR1 and CDR2 from the germline V gene are SQVTM and ANQGSEA. The chain's CDR3 is CSAGTQANYEQYF. CDR3 sequence (DNA): TGCAGCGCGGGGACTCAAGCCAACTACGAGCAGTACTTC.

This rearrangement joins TRBV9 to TRBJ1-2; possibly TRBD1 for D (6 bases). V was shortened by 0 bases and J by 0 bases, with 9 bases between the two germline ends. The CDR3 runs to 15 residues. Germline-derived CDR1 and CDR2 are SGDLS and YYNGEE. CDR3 bases: TGTGCCAGCAGCGTAGGGACAGTAGCTAACTATGGCTACACCTTC. Protein sequence: CASSVGTVANYGYTF.

This chain joins TRBV9 and TRBJ1-2; D unresolved. The CDR3 covers 13 residues. Germline lookup yields CDR1 SGDLS and CDR2 YYNGEE. V lost 2 bases and J 4 bases, leaving 9 bases between the germline ends. The CDR3: CASSVDGSYGYTF. The CDR3 coding sequence is TGTGCCAGCAGCGTGGACGGTAGCTATGGCTACACCTTC.

With respect to this clonotype: At one boundary the junction diverges from the germline segment, which might be a read error. This chain links TRBV27 with TRBJ1-1; no reliable D call. Germline V lookup: CDR1 MNHEY, CDR2 SMNVEV (reference sequence). CDR3 length: 13 residues. The CDR3 reads CASSVSADNEAFF. Written as DNA, the CDR3 is TGTGCCAGCAGTGTATCAGCCGATAATGAAGCTTTCTTT.

There are a few counts of this clonotype. The chain couples TRBV29-1 to TRBJ1-2; D remains ambiguous. Germline CDR1 reads SQVTM; CDR2 reads ANQGSEA. CDR3 size: 14 residues. V was shortened by 3 bases and J by 0 bases, with 11 bases between the two germline ends. Written as DNA, the CDR3 is TGCAGCGTTGAGGCTGGTGGAGCTAACTATGGCTACACCTTC. This codes for CSVEAGGANYGYTF.

The sample holds a few counts of this clonotype. This sequence joins TRBV20-1 and TRBJ2-3; 7 positions match TRBD1. The CDR3 is 15 amino acids. CDR1 and CDR2 (germline): DFQATT, SNEGSKA (reference sequence). V trimming: 2 bases; J trimming: 2 bases; junction bases outside the gene matches: 7. The CDR3 coding sequence is TGCAGTGCTAGATCCCGGACAGGCGACACAGATACGCAGTATTTT. Its protein is CSARSRTGDTDTQYF.

This chain uses TRBV9 with TRBJ2-3; a possible D gene is TRBD1 (5 bases). This CDR3 comprises 14 residues. CDR1 is SGDLS, CDR2 YYNGEE, per germline. Trimming took off 3 bases at V and 3 bases at J, with 11 bases between the two ends. This CDR3 is CASSELRVTDTQYF. CDR3 DNA: TGTGCCAGCAGCGAGCTCAGGGTAACAGATACGCAGTATTTT.

The chain links TRBV4-3 to TRBJ2-1, with 8 bases identical to TRBD2. The J segment lost 1 base and the V segment lost 2 bases, leaving 10 bases of the junction unmatched. The CDR3 contains 18 residues. CDR1 is LGHNA, CDR2 YSLEER, per germline. The CDR3 is CASSQTLQAGVSYNEQFF. CDR3 DNA sequence: TGCGCCAGCAGCCAAACCCTACAAGCGGGGGTTTCCTACAATGAGCAGTTCTTC.

The V call is TRBV7-8, the J call TRBJ1-2, with 9 bases fitting TRBD1. Germline lookup yields CDR1 SGHVS and CDR2 FQNEAQ. Losses at the gene ends were 4 bases for V and 6 bases for J; bases not matched to a gene: 6. This CDR3 has 14 amino acids. This CDR3 is CASSSRDRVNGYTF. The CDR3 DNA is TGTGCCAGCAGCTCCCGGGACAGGGTAAATGGCTACACCTTC. The entire variable domain, with the rest obtained from reference TRBV7-8 and TRBJ1-2, is as follows: GAGVSQSPRYKVAKRGQDVALRCDPISGHVSLFWYQQALGQGPEFLTYFQNEAQLDKSGLPSDRFFAERPEGSVSTLKIQRTQQEDSAVYLCASSSRDRVNGYTFGSGTRLTVV.

This clonotype has just a few counts. The rearrangement uses TRBV11-2 and TRBJ2-7; D unclear. The J call is uncertain, as TRBJ2-5 better fits the DNA end. The CDR3 is 13 residues long. Germline V lookup: CDR1 SGHAT, CDR2 FQNNGV. DNA of the CDR3: TGTGCCAGCAGCTTAGATTTGGACGGGACCCAGTACTTC. It is translated as CASSLDLDGTQYF.

V usage is TRBV12-3 or TRBV12-4 and J usage is TRBJ1-1; D may be TRBD1 (6 bases). V gave up 5 bases and J gave up 5 bases, with 12 bases separating them. The CDR3 spans 13 residues. CDR3 in DNA: TGTGCCAGCAGTACAGGGAAGGGGACTGAAGCTTTCTTT. This gives the protein CASSTGKGTEAFF.

The V call is TRBV12-3 or TRBV12-4, the J call TRBJ2-3, with 8 bases matching TRBD2. J gave up 2 bases and V 2 bases, and 3 bases lay outside the gene matches. CDR3 length: 15 amino acids. The CDR3 coding sequence is TGTGCCAGCAGTTTATCCGGGAGGGTCACAGATACGCAGTATTTT. This translates into CASSLSGRVTDTQYF.

This chain joins TRBV4-3 and TRBJ1-1, with D perhaps matching TRBD1 (6 bases). Between the trimmed V and J ends, which lost 1 base and 3 bases, there was a span of 12 bases. The CDR3 runs to 15 residues. From germline, CDR1 is LGHNA and CDR2 YSLEER. The CDR3 DNA follows: TGCGCCAGCAGCCAAGGCTGGGGGCTCGACACTGAAGCTTTCTTT. Protein: CASSQGWGLDTEAFF.

Concerning this clonotype itself: At one of its ends the junction is not consistent with the germline gene, which may arise from a read error. The V and J genes are TRBV2 and TRBJ1-5, with a tentative D call TRBD1 (5 bases). Germline V gene sequence: CDR1 SNHLY, CDR2 FYNNEI. The CDR3 is made up of 15 amino acids. As DNA, the CDR3 is TGTGCTAGCAGTGAACCATCGGGGGGTCTCGGGCCCCAGCATTTT. This gives the protein CASSEPSGGLGPQHF.

The chain joins TRBV7-2 to TRBJ1-1; D gene ambiguous. The germline V gene has CDR1 SGHTA and CDR2 FQGNSA. This CDR3 is 14 amino acids long. The V end lost 1 base, the J end lost 6 bases, and 12 bases lay between the germline ends. The CDR3: CASSLVLAGAEAFF. CDR3 DNA: TGTGCCAGCAGCTTAGTTCTCGCGGGAGCTGAAGCTTTCTTT.

The V and J genes are TRBV4-3 and TRBJ2-1; D tentatively fits TRBD1 or TRBD2 (5 bases each). This CDR3 is built from 13 residues. V was shortened by 2 bases and J by 6 bases, with 8 bases between the two germline ends. The V gene's germline CDR1 is LGHNA and CDR2 YSLEER. CDR3 in amino acids: CASSQNGANEQFF. The CDR3 nucleotides read TGCGCCAGCAGCCAAAACGGGGCCAATGAGCAGTTCTTC.

The chain employs TRBV20-1 and TRBJ2-1; 10 positions match TRBD1. The V gene's germline CDR1 is DFQATT and CDR2 SNEGSKA (reference sequence). The V and J ends lost 6 bases and 1 base, in that order; junction bases with no gene match: 9. The CDR3 totals 16 residues. CDR3 bases: TGCAGTGCCATTCTAAGGGGACAGGGGTCCTACAATGAGCAGTTCTTC. Its protein is CSAILRGQGSYNEQFF.

J is TRBJ2-1 and V is TRBV20-1; D perhaps matches TRBD2 (6 bases). The CDR3 runs to 16 residues. Trimming cost V 7 bases and J 1 base, with 20 bases left between them. Per germline, CDR1 DFQATT and CDR2 SNEGSKA (reference sequence). The CDR3 region is CSEEGRRTNSYNEQFF. CDR3 bases: TGCAGTGAGGAGGGACGGCGGACCAATTCCTACAATGAGCAGTTCTTC.

V and J are TRBV29-1 and TRBJ2-3; TRBD1 is a possible D gene (5 bases). V lost 1 base, J lost 0 bases, and 8 bases lay in between. The length of the CDR3 is 14 residues. In germline, CDR1 is SQVTM, CDR2 ANQGSEA. CDR3 protein: CSVEGAGSTDTQYF. CDR3 in DNA: TGCAGCGTTGAAGGGGCAGGGAGCACAGATACGCAGTATTTT.

This clonotype was picked up one time. A clone one base away is much larger, so this may be a read error. The rearrangement joins TRBV27 to TRBJ1-2, with D uncertain. The CDR3 runs 13 residues. Per the germline V gene, CDR1 is MNHEY and CDR2 is SMNVEV (reference sequence). V was shortened by 2 bases and J by 6 bases, with 10 bases between the two germline ends. CDR3 in amino acids: CASSLRRYDGYTF. In nucleotides, the CDR3 is TGTGCCAGCAGTTTACGTCGGTACGATGGCTACACCTTC.

This clonotype was counted a few times. The chain is built from TRBV14 and TRBJ1-5, with 7 bases fitting TRBD1. This CDR3 region has 14 residues. V shed 5 bases and J 9 bases; nucleotides not matched to a gene: 10. Germline values: CDR1 SGHDN, CDR2 FVKESK. Written as DNA, the CDR3 is TGTGCCAGCAGCAGGGGACAGCCCTTCGCGCCCCAGCATTTT. Translation gives CASSRGQPFAPQHF.

This sequence joins TRBV25-1 and TRBJ1-1; 7 positions agree with TRBD1. The CDR3 runs 15 residues. With 6 bases clipped from V and 4 bases from J, the junction kept 11 bases outside the gene matches. Per the germline V gene, CDR1 is MGHDK and CDR2 is SYGVNS. CDR3 sequence: CASRTTGDLSTEAFF. The CDR3 coding sequence is TGTGCCAGCAGAACCACAGGGGACCTGAGCACTGAAGCTTTCTTT.

This chain links TRBV20-1 with TRBJ2-3, with D possibly TRBD2 on 5 matching bases. Trimming left V 6 bases short and J 0 bases short, with 16 bases between. Per germline, CDR1 DFQATT and CDR2 SNEGSKA (reference sequence). The CDR3 length is 15 residues. The CDR3 nucleotides read TGCAGTGCCCTGCAGACCGGCGGGAGCACAGATACGCAGTATTTT. Translation gives CSALQTGGSTDTQYF.